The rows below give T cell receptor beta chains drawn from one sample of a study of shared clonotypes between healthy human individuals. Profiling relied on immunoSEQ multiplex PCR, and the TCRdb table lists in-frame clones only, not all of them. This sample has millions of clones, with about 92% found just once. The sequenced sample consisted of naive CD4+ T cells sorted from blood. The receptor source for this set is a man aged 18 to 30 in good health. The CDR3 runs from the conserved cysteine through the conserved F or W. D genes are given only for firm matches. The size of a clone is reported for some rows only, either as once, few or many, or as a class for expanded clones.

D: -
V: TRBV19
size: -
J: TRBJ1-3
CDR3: CASSVPGSSSGNTIYF
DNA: TGTGCCAGTAGTGTCCCGGGATCGTCCTCTGGAAACACCATATATTTT

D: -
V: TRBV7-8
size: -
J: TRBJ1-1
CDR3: CASSYGAGSTEAFF
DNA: TGTGCCAGCAGCTACGGCGCGGGGAGCACTGAAGCTTTCTTT

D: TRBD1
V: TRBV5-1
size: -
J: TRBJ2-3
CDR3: CASSWGQGGTDTQYF
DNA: TGCGCCAGCAGCTGGGGACAGGGTGGCACAGATACGCAGTATTTT

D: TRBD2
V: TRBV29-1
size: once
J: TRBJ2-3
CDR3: CSVEGLAGGKASTDTQYF
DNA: TGCAGCGTTGAGGGACTAGCGGGAGGAAAAGCTAGCACAGATACGCAGTATTTT

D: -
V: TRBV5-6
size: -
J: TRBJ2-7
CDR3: CASSLAGPYEQYF
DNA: TGTGCCAGCAGCTTGGCGGGACCGTACGAGCAGTACTTC

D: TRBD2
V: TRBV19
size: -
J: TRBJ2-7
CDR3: CASSMGGEGIDRQYF
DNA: TGTGCCAGTAGTATGGGAGGGGAAGGGATCGATCGGCAGTACTTC

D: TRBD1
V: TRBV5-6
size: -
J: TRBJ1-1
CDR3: CASSPGTGRPEAFF
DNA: TGTGCCAGCAGCCCCGGGACAGGGAGACCTGAAGCTTTCTTT

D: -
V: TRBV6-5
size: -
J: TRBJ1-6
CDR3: CASSYRGAGGNSPLHF
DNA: TGTGCCAGCAGTTACCGGGGGGCCGGGGGCAATTCACCCCTCCACTTT

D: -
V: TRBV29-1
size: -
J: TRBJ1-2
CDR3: CSVEQGGYTF
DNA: TGCAGCGTTGAACAGGGGGGCTACACCTTC

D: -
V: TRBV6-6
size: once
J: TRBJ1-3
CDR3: CASNHAASGNTIYF
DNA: TGTGCCAGCAATCACGCAGCCTCTGGAAACACCATATATTTT

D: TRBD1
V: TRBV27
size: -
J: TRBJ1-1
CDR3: CASSWGTGGNTEAFF
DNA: TGTGCCAGCAGTTGGGGGACAGGGGGCAACACTGAAGCTTTCTTT

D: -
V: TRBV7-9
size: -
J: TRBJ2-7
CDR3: CASSLGSGPSYEQYF
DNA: TGTGCCAGCAGCTTAGGCTCCGGCCCATCCTACGAGCAGTACTTC

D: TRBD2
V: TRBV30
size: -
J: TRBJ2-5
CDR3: CAWVTSGGAGETQYF
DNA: TGTGCCTGGGTGACAAGCGGGGGGGCGGGCGAGACCCAGTACTTC

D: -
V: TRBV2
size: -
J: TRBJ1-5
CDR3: CASSAEGDSNQPQHF
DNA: TGTGCCAGCAGTGCCGAGGGAGATAGCAATCAGCCCCAGCATTTT

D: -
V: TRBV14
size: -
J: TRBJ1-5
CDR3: CASSQVHGGDSNQPQHF
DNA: TGTGCCAGCAGCCAAGTTCATGGAGGGGATAGCAATCAGCCCCAGCATTTT

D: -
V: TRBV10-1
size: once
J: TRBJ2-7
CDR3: CAIEDGYEQYF
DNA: TGCGCCATCGAGGACGGCTACGAGCAGTACTTC

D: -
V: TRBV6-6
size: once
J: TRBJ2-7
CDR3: CASSSWGASSYEQYF
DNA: TGTGCCAGCAGTTCTTGGGGTGCTAGCTCCTACGAGCAGTACTTC

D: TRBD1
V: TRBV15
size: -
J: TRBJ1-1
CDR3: CATSRDWRTGGTEAFF
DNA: TGTGCCACCAGCAGAGATTGGAGGACAGGGGGCACTGAAGCTTTCTTT

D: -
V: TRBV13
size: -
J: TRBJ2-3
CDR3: CASSPGAGSTDTQYF
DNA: TGTGCCAGCAGCCCCGGGGCGGGGAGCACAGATACGCAGTATTTT

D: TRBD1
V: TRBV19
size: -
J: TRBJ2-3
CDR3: CASSIRQGFRTDTQYF
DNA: TGTGCCAGTAGTATCCGACAGGGGTTTCGCACAGATACGCAGTATTTT

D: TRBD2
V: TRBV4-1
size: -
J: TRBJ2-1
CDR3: CASSQDQLRASGGRGNEQFF
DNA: TGCGCCAGCAGCCAAGATCAGCTTAGGGCTAGCGGGGGGCGGGGCAATGAGCAGTTCTTC

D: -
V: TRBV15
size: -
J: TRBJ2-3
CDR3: CATSGGTRLMDTQYF
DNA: TGTGCCACCAGCGGGGGGACACGTCTCATGGATACGCAGTATTTT

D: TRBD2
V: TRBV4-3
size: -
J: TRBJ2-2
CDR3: CASSRQTSPGELFF
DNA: TGCGCCAGCAGCCGACAGACTAGCCCCGGGGAGCTGTTTTTT

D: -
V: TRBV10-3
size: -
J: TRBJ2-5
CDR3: CAISEYRDQETQYF
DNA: TGTGCCATCAGTGAGTACAGAGACCAAGAGACCCAGTACTTC

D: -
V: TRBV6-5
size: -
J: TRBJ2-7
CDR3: CASSRPKAEQYF
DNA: TGTGCCAGCAGTCGCCCCAAAGCCGAGCAGTACTTC

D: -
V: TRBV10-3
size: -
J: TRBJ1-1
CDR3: CAISDTNTEAFF
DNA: TGTGCCATCAGTGACACGAACACTGAAGCTTTCTTT

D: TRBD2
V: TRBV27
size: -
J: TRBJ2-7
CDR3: CASQPGGGLAQYF
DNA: TGTGCCAGCCAGCCGGGGGGGGGACTAGCGCAGTACTTC

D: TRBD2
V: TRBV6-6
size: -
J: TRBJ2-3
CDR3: CASSSLAGASDTQYF
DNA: TGTGCCAGCAGTTCGCTAGCGGGAGCTTCAGATACGCAGTATTTT

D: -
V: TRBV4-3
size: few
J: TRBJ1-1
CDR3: CASSQAVRGNTEAFF
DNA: TGCGCCAGCAGCCAAGCCGTGCGAGGGAACACTGAAGCTTTCTTT

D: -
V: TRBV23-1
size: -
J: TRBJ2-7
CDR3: CASSQSGLVEQYF
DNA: TGCGCCAGCAGTCAATCCGGACTGGTCGAGCAGTACTTC

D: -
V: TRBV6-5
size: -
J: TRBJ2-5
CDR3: CASKTLGLQETQYF
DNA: TGTGCCAGCAAGACCCTGGGGTTACAAGAGACCCAGTACTTC

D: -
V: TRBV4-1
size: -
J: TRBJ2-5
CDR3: CASSLQGQETQYF
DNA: TGCGCCAGCAGCCTGCAGGGGCAAGAGACCCAGTACTTC

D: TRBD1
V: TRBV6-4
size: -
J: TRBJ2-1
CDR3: CASRLETGSYNEQFF
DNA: TGTGCCAGCAGATTGGAGACAGGGTCCTACAATGAGCAGTTCTTC

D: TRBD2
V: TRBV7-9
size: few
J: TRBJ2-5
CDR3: CASSPYGGGAMETQYF
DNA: TGTGCCAGCAGCCCCTACGGCGGGGGGGCGATGGAGACCCAGTACTTC

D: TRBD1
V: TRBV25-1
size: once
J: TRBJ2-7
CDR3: CASWGQASPYEQYF
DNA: TGTGCCAGTTGGGGACAGGCTAGTCCCTACGAGCAGTACTTC

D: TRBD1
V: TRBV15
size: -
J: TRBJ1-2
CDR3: CATSKGQGTAYGYTF
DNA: TGTGCCACCAGCAAAGGACAGGGGACCGCCTATGGCTACACCTTC

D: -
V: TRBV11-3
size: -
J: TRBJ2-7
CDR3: CASSLDSDGSYEQYF
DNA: TGTGCCAGCAGCTTAGATTCCGACGGCTCCTACGAGCAGTACTTC

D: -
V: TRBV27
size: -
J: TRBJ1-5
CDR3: CASRGAGSSNQPQHF
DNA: TGTGCCAGCAGGGGGGCGGGAAGTAGCAATCAGCCCCAGCATTTT

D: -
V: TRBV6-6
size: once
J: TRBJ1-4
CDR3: CASSRDSRNEKLFF
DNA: TGTGCCAGCAGCCGAGACAGTCGTAATGAAAAACTGTTTTTT

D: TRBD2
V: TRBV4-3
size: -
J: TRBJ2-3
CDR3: CASSQSGSGTDTQYF
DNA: TGCGCCAGCAGCCAAAGCGGGAGCGGCACAGATACGCAGTATTTT

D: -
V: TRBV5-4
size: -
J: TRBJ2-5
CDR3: CASSLWPGEQETQYF
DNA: TGTGCCAGCAGCTTGTGGCCAGGCGAACAAGAGACCCAGTACTTC

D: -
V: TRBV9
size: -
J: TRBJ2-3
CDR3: CASSVGIAVTDTQYF
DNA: TGTGCCAGCAGCGTAGGAATAGCGGTAACAGATACGCAGTATTTT

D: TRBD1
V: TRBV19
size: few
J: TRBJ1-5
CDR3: CASRGTVWGNQPQHF
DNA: TGTGCCAGTAGGGGGACAGTTTGGGGCAATCAGCCCCAGCATTTT

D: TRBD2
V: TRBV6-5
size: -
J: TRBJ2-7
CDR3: CASGRASGSYEQYF
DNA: TGTGCCAGCGGTCGGGCTAGCGGCTCCTACGAGCAGTACTTC

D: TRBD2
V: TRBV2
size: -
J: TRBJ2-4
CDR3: CASSTGGPRKNIQYF
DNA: TGTGCCAGCAGTACGGGGGGGCCTAGAAAAAACATTCAGTACTTC

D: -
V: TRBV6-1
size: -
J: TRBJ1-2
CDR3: CASQDTYGYTF
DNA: TGTGCCAGCCAGGACACTTATGGCTACACCTTC

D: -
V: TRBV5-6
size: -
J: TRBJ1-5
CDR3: CASSLGGRASGQPQHF
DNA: TGTGCCAGCAGCTTGGGGGGCAGGGCAAGCGGCCAGCCCCAGCATTTT

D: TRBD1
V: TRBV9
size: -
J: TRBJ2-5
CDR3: CASSVGSSLRQGETQYF
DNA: TGTGCCAGCAGCGTAGGATCCAGCTTACGACAGGGAGAGACCCAGTACTTC

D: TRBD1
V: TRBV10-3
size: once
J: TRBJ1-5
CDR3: CAISESWKGADSNQPQHF
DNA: TGTGCCATCAGTGAGTCTTGGAAGGGGGCGGATAGCAATCAGCCCCAGCATTTT

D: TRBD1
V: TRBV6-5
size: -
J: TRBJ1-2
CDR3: CASSAGQGFGYTF
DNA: TGTGCCAGCAGTGCGGGACAGGGCTTTGGCTACACCTTC

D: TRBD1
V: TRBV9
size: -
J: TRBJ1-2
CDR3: CASSPFWGQGSWGYTF
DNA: TGTGCCAGCAGCCCGTTTTGGGGACAGGGATCTTGGGGCTACACCTTC